Each of the 2 T cell receptor beta chains below was sequenced from the same sample in a study of CD8 T cells in ankylosing spondylitis. Antigens of these TCRs are unknown. In TCRdb, the 5' RACE reads were re-called with MiXCR into one record per CDR3 protein. In the table there are approximately 400,000 distinct CDR3 sequences, approximately 26% of which are singletons. Broader study findings: Within ankylosing spondylitis blood, a TCR beta motif made up of seven or eight highly homologous variants appeared to be characteristic.

Sequences were obtained from blood, either unsorted or a sorted T cell fraction (not recorded which). The receptors stem from a male donor with ankylosing spondylitis.

In its sample, this clonotype was seen many times. The V call is TRBV29-1, the J call TRBJ2-3; 8 bases fit TRBD2. Germline V gene sequence: CDR1 SQVTM, CDR2 ANQGSEA. Trimming cost V 5 bases and J 1 base; bases outside gene matches: 5. The CDR3 is 14 amino acids. The CDR3 region is CSVRGGRRTDTQYF. Here the CDR3 DNA reads TGCAGCGTTCGGGGGGGGAGACGCACAGATACGCAGTATTTT.

The V call is TRBV12-3 or TRBV12-4, the J call TRBJ2-1, with 9 bases lining up with TRBD2. This CDR3 contains 15 residues. J was trimmed by 8 bases and V by 3 bases; bases with no gene match: 8. This CDR3 is CASSLYSGSGYEQFF. Written as DNA, the CDR3 is TGTGCCAGCAGTTTGTATAGCGGGAGTGGCTATGAGCAGTTCTTC.